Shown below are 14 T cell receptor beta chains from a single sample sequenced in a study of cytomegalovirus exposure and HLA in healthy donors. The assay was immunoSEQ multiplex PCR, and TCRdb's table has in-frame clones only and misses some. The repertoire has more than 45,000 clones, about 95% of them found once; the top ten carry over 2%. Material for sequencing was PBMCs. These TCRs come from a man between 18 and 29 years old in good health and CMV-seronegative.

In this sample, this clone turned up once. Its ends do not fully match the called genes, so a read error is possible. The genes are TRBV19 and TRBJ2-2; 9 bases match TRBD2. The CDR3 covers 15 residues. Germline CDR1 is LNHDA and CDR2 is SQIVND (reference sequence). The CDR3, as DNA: TGTGCCAGTAGGATAGCGGGAGCGGTCACCGGGGAGCTGTTTTTT. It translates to CASRIAGAVTGELFF.

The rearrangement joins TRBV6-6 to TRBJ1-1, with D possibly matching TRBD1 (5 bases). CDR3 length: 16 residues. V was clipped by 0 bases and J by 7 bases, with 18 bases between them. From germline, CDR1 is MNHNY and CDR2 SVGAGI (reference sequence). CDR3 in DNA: TGTGCCAGCAGTTACTCGAAGTCAGGGCCTGCCGTTGAAGCTTTCTTT. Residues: CASSYSKSGPAVEAFF.

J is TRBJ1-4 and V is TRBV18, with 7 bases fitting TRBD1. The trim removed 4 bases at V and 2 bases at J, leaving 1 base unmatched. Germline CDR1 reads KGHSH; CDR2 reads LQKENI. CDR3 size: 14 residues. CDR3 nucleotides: TGTGCCAGCTCACTCAGGGGGACTAATGAAAAACTGTTTTTT. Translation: CASSLRGTNEKLFF.

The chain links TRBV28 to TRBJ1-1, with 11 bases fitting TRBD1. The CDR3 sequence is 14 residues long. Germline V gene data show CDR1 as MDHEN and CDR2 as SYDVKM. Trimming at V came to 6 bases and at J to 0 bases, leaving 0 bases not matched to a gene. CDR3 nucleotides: TGTGCCAGCAGGGACAGGGGGCTGAACACTGAAGCTTTCTTT. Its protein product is CASRDRGLNTEAFF.

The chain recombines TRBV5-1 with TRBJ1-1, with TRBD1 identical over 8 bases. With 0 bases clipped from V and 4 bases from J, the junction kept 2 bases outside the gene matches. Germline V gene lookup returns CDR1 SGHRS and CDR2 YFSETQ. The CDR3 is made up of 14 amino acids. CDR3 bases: TGCGCCAGCAGCTTGGGGACAGGGAGCACTGAAGCTTTCTTT. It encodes CASSLGTGSTEAFF.

This CDR3 is CASSQDIGSLETQYF. The CDR3 DNA sequence: TGTGCCAGCAGCCAAGATATCGGTAGCCTCGAGACCCAGTACTTC. The chain joins TRBV4-2 to TRBJ2-5; D is ambiguous. V lost 0 bases and J lost 5, with 13 bases in between. The germline V gene encodes CDR1 LGHNA and CDR2 YNFKEQ. This CDR3 contains 15 residues.

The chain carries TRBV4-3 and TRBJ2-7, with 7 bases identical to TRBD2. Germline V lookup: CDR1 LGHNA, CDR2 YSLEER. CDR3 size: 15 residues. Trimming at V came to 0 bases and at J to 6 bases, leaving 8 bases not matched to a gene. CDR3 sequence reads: CASSQDWGGGLEQYF. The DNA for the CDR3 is TGCGCCAGCAGCCAAGATTGGGGGGGAGGCCTCGAGCAGTACTTC.

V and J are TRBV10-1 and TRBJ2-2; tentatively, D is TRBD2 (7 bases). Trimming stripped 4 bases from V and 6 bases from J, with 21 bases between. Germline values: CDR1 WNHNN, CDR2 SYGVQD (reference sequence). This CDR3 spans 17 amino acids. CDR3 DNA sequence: TGCGCCAGCAGTGCCGCGAGGGGGGAGGGTCGCGCCGGGGAGCTGTTTTTT. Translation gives CASSAARGEGRAGELFF.

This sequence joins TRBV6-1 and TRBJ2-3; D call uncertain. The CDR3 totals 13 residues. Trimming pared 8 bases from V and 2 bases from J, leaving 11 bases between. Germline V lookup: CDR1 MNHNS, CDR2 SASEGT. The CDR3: CASLDGNTDTQYF. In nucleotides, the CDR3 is TGTGCCAGCCTAGATGGAAACACAGATACGCAGTATTTT.

The CDR3 sequence is CASSALSGDQETQYF. The CDR3 bases are TGTGCCAGCAGCGCACTTTCGGGGGACCAAGAGACCCAGTACTTC. V is TRBV9 and J is TRBJ2-5; tentative D call: TRBD2 (6 bases). Per the germline V gene, CDR1 is SGDLS and CDR2 is YYNGEE. The V end was cut by 3 bases, the J end by 0 bases, with 12 bases between. This CDR3 contains 15 residues. Full variable domain (missing parts from reference TRBV9 and TRBJ2-5): DSGVTQTPKHLITATGQRVTLRCSPRSGDLSVYWYQQSLDQGLQFLIQYYNGEERAKGNILERFSAQQFPDLHSELNLSSLELGDSALYFCASSALSGDQETQYFGPGTRLLVL.

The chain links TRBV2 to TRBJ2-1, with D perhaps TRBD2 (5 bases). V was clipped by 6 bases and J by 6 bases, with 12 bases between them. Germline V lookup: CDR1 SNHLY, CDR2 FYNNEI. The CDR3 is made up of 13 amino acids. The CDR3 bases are TGTGCCAGCAGCCGGGAAAGCGGCAATGAGCAGTTCTTC. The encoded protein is CASSRESGNEQFF.

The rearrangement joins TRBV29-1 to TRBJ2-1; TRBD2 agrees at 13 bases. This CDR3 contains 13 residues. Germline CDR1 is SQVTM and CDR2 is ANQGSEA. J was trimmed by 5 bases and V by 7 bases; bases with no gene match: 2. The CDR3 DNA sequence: TGCAGCGGAGGACTAGCGGGAGACAATGAGCAGTTCTTC. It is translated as CSGGLAGDNEQFF.

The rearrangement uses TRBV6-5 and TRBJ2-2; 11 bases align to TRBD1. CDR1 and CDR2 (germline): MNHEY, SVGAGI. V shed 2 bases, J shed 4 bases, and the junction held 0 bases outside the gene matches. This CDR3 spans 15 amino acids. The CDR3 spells CASSYGTGGTGELFF. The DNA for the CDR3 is TGTGCCAGCAGTTACGGGACAGGGGGCACCGGGGAGCTGTTTTTT.

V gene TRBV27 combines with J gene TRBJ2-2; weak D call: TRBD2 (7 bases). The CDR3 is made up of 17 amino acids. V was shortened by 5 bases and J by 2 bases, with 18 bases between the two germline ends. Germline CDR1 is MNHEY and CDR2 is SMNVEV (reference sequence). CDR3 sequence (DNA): TGTGCCAGCAGTAGGGGGGGGACGCCGCGAAACACCGGGGAGCTGTTTTTT. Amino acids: CASSRGGTPRNTGELFF.